Sequencing of this T cell receptor beta chain was carried out in a study of siplizumab effects on memory and regulatory T cells. The ends were cut back, 5 bases at V and 5 bases at J, with 9 bases in the middle. The CDR3 is made up of 12 amino acids. Germline loops: CDR1 KGHSH, CDR2 LQKENI. On this clone: Its antigen is not known.

TCRdb's table, derived via immunoSEQ multiplex PCR, lists solely in-frame clones and lacks some. Of roughly 97,000 clones listed, about 93% are singletons. Overall study findings and caveats: Proliferating Tregs in siplizumab cultures were never verified as suppressive.

The chain couples TRBV18 to TRBJ2-5, with D unresolved. The sequence came from a human donor in good health. The sequenced sample consisted of Tregs sorted from blood. The CDR3 coding sequence is TGTGCCAGCTCAGGTTCCAAGGAGACCCAGTACTTC. Translating it yields CASSGSKETQYF.